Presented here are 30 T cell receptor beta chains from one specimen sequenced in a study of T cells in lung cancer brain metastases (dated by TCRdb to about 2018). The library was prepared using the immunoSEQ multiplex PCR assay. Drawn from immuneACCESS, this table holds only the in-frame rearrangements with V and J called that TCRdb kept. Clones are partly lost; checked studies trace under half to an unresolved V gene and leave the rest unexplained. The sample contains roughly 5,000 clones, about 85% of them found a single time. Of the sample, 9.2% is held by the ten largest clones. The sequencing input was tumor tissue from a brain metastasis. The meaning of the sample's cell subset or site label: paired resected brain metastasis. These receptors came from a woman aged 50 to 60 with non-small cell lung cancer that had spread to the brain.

CDR3 protein: CASSLSGSSVDEQFF. DNA for the CDR3: TGTGCCAGCAGCTTAAGCGGGAGCTCGGTAGATGAGCAGTTCTTC. The chain has TRBV11-2 and TRBJ2-1; 8 positions agree with TRBD2. Looked up from germline, CDR1 is SGHAT and CDR2 is FQNNGV. The CDR3 totals 15 residues. With 2 bases clipped from V and 8 bases from J, the junction kept 8 bases outside the gene matches. Full variable domain (rest looked up from reference TRBV11-2 and TRBJ2-1): EAGVAQSPRYKIIEKRQSVAFWCNPISGHATLYWYQQILGQGPKLLIQFQNNGVVDDSQLPKDRFSAERLKGVDSTLKIQPAKLEDSAVYLCASSLSGSSVDEQFFGPGTRLTVL.

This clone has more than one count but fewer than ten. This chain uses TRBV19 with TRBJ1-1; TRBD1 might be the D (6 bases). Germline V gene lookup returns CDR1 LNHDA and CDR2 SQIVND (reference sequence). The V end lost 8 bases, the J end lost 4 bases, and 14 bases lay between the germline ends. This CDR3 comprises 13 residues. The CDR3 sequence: CASWTVGPTEAFF. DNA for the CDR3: TGTGCCAGTTGGACAGTTGGTCCCACTGAAGCTTTCTTT.

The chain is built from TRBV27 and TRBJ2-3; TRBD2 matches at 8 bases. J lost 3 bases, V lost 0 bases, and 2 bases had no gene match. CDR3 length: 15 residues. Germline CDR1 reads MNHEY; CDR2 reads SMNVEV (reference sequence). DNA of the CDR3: TGTGCCAGCAGTTTATCGGCTAGCGGGACAGATACGCAGTATTTT. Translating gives CASSLSASGTDTQYF.

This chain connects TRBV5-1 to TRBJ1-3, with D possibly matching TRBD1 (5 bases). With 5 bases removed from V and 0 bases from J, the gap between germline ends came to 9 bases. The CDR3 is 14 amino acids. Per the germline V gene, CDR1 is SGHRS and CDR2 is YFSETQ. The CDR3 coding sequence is TGCGCCAGCAGGACAGCGAACTCTGGAAACACCATATATTTT. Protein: CASRTANSGNTIYF.

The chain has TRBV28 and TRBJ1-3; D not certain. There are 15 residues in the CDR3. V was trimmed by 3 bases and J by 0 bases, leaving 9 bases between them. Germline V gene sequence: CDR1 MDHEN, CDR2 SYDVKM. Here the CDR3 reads CASSFTAYSGNTIYF. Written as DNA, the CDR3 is TGTGCCAGCAGTTTCACCGCTTACTCTGGAAACACCATATATTTT.

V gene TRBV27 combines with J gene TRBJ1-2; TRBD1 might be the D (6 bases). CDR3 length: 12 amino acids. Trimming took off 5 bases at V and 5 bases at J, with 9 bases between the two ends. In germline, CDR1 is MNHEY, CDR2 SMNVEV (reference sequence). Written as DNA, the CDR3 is TGTGCCAGCAGTAACAGGGAGTATGGCTACACCTTC. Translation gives CASSNREYGYTF.

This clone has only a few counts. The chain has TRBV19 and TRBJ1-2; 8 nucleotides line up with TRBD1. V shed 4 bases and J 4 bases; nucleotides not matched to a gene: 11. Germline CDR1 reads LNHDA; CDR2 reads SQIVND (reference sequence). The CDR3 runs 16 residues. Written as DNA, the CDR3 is TGTGCCAGTAGTACCGAGCCCAGGGGGCACGGCTATGGCTACACCTTC. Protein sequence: CASSTEPRGHGYGYTF.

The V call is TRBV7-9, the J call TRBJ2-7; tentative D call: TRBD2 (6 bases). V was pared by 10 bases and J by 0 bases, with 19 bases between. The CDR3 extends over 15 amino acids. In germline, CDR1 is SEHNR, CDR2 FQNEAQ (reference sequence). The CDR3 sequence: CATGWGELSSYEQYF. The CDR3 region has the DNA TGTGCCACAGGTTGGGGGGAGCTTTCCTCCTACGAGCAGTACTTC. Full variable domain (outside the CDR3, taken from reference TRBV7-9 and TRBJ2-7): DTGVSQNPRHKITKRGQNVTFRCDPISEHNRLYWYRQTLGQGPEFLTYFQNEAQLEKSRLLSDRFSAERPKGSFSTLEIQRTEQGDSAMYLCATGWGELSSYEQYFGPGTRLTVT.

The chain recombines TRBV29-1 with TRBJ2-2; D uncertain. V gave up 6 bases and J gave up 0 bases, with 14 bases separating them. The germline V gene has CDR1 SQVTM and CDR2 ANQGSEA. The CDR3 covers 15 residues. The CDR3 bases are TGCAGCGTGCGCCGCGGTAGATCGAACACCGGGGAGCTGTTTTTT. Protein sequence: CSVRRGRSNTGELFF.

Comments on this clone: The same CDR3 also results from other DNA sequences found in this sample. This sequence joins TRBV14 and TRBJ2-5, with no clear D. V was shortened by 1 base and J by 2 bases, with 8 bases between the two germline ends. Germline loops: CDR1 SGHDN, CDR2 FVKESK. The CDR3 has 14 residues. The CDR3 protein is CASSQALGQETQYF. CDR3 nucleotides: TGTGCCAGCAGCCAAGCTCTGGGACAAGAGACCCAGTACTTC.

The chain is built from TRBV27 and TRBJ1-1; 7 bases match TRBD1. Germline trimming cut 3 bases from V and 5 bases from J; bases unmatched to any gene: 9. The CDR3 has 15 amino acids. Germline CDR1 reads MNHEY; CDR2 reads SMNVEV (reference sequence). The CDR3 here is CASSFEGAPRTEAFF. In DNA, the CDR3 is TGTGCCAGCAGTTTTGAGGGGGCGCCGAGGACTGAAGCTTTCTTT.

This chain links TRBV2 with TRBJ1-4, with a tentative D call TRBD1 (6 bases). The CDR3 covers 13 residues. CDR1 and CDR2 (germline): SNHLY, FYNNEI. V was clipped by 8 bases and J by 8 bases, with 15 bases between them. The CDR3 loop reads CASQRDIQEKLFF. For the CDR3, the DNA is TGTGCCAGCCAGCGGGACATTCAAGAAAAACTGTTTTTT.

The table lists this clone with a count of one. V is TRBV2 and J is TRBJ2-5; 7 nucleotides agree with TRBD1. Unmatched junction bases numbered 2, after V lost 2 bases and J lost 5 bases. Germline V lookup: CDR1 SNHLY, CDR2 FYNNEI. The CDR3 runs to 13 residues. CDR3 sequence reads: CASSESQGETQYF. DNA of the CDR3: TGTGCCAGCAGTGAATCACAGGGGGAGACCCAGTACTTC. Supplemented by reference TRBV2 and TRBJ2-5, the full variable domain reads EPEVTQTPSHQVTQMGQEVILRCVPISNHLYFYWYRQILGQKVEFLVSFYNNEISEKSEIFDDQFSVERPDGSNFTLKIRSTKLEDSAMYFCASSESQGETQYFGPGTRLLVL.

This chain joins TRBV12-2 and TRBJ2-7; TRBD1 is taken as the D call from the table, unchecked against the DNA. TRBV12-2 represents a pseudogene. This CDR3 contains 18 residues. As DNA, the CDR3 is TGTGCAAGTCGCTTAGCATTTGAGAGAGGGACAGGTTTCCCCGAGCAGTACTTC. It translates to CASRLAFERGTGFPEQYF.

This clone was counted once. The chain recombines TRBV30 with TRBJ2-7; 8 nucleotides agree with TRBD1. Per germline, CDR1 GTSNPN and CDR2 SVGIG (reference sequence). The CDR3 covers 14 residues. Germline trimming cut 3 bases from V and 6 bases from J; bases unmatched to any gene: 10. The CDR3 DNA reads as TGTGCCTGGAGCGCCGGACAGGGCACACTCGAGCAGTACTTC. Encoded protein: CAWSAGQGTLEQYF.

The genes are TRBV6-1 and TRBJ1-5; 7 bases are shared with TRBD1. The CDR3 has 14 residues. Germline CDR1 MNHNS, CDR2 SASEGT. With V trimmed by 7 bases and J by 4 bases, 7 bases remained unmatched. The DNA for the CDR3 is TGTGCCAGCACCCTAGGACAGGTTAATCAGCCCCAGCATTTT. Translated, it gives CASTLGQVNQPQHF.

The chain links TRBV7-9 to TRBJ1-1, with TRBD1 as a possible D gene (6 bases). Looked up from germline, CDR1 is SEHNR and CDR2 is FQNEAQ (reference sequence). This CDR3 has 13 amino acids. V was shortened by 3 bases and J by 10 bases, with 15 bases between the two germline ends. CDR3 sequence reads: CASSFPSRGGAFF. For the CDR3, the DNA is TGTGCCAGCAGCTTCCCGTCGAGGGGGGGAGCTTTCTTT. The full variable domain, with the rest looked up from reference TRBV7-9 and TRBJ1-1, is DTGVSQNPRHKITKRGQNVTFRCDPISEHNRLYWYRQTLGQGPEFLTYFQNEAQLEKSRLLSDRFSAERPKGSFSTLEIQRTEQGDSAMYLCASSFPSRGGAFFGQGTRLTVV.

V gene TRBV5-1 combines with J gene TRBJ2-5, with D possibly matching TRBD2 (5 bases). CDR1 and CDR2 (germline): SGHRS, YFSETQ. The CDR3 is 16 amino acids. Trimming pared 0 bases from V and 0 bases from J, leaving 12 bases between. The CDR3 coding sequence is TGCGCCAGCAGCTTGGCCGGGAACCCCTACCAAGAGACCCAGTACTTC. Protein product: CASSLAGNPYQETQYF.

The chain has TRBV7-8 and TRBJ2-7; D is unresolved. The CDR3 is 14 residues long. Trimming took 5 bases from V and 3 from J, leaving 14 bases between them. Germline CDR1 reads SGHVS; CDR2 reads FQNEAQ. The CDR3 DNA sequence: TGTGCCAGCAGCACCCCCCCGAGAAACTACGAGCAGTACTTC. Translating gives CASSTPPRNYEQYF.

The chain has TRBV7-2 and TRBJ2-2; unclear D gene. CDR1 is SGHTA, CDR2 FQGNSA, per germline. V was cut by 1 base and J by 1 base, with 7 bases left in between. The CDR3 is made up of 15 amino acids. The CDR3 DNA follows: TGTGCCAGCAGCTTAGACGTTCTGAACACCGGGGAGCTGTTTTTT. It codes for CASSLDVLNTGELFF.

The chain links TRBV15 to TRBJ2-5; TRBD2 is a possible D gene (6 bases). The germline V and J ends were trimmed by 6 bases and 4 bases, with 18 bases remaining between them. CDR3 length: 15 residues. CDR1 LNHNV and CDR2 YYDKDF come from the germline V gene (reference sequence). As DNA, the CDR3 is TGTGCCACCAGTGCCCCGGGTGCCGGGGGAGAGACCCAGTACTTC. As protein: CATSAPGAGGETQYF.

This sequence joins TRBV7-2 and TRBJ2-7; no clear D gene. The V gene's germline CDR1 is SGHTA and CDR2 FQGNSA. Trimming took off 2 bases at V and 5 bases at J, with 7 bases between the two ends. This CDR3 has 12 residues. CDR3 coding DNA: TGTGCCAGCAGCTTAAAGTCCCACGAGCAGTACTTC. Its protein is CASSLKSHEQYF.

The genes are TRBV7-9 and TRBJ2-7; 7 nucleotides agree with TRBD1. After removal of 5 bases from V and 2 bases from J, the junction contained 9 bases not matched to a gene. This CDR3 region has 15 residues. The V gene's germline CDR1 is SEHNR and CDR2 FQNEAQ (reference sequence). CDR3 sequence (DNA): TGTGCCAGCAGCCCCCGGACAGGTAAAGCCTACGAGCAGTACTTC. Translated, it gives CASSPRTGKAYEQYF. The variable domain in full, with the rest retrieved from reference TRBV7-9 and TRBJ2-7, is DTGVSQNPRHKITKRGQNVTFRCDPISEHNRLYWYRQTLGQGPEFLTYFQNEAQLEKSRLLSDRFSAERPKGSFSTLEIQRTEQGDSAMYLCASSPRTGKAYEQYFGPGTRLTVT.

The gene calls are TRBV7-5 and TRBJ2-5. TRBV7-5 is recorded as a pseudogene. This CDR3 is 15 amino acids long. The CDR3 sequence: CARQRIRTFQETQYF. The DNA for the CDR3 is TGTGCCAGACAACGAATTAGGACGTTCCAAGAGACCCAGTACTTC.

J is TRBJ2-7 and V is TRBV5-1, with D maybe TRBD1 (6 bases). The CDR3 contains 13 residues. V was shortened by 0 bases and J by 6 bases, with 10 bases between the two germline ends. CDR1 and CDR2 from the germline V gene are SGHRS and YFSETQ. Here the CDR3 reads CASSLAGHGEQYF. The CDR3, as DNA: TGCGCCAGCAGCTTGGCGGGACACGGCGAGCAGTACTTC.

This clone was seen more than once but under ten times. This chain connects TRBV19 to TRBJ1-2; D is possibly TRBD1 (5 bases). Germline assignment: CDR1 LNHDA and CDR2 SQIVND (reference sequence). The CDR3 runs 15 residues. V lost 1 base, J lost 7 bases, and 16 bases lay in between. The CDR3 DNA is TGTGCCAGTAGTATAGTTCAGAGAGGGGCGGGTGGCTACACCTTC. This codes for CASSIVQRGAGGYTF.

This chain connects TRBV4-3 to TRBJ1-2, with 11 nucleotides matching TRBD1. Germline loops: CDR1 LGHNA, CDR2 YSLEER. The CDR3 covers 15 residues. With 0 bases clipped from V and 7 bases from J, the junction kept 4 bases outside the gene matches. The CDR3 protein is CASSQERGTGGGYTF. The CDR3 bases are TGCGCCAGCAGCCAAGAAAGGGGGACAGGGGGTGGCTACACCTTC.

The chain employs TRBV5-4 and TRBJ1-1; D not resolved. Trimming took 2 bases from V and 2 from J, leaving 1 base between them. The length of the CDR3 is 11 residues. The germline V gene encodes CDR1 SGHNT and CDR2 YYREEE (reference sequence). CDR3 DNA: TGTGCCAGCAGCTTTAACACTGAAGCTTTCTTT. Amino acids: CASSFNTEAFF.

The CDR3 protein is CASSSPGTTISYEQYF. CDR3 sequence (DNA): TGTGCCAGCAGTTCCCCCGGGACGACTATCTCCTACGAGCAGTACTTC. The chain carries TRBV28 and TRBJ2-7; the D call may be TRBD1 or TRBD2 (5 bases each). The CDR3 sequence is 16 residues long. Germline CDR1 and CDR2: MDHEN and SYDVKM. With 4 bases removed from V and 0 bases from J, the gap between germline ends came to 16 bases.

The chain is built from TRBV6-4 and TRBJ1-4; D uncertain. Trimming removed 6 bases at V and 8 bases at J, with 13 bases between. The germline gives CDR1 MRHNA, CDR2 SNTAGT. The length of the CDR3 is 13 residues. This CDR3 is CASSLLPGEKLFF. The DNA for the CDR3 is TGTGCCAGCAGCCTTTTACCGGGCGAAAAACTGTTTTTT.